These T cell receptor beta chains were read from a single sample in a study of T cells in localized non-small cell lung cancer. Profiled with immunoSEQ multiplex PCR; TCRdb holds only in-frame clones, not every one. The sample lists about 78,000 clones, 84% occurring once. The source material was peripheral blood, sampled before any cancer treatment. The receptors derive from a man between 40 and 75 years old with stage I lung adenocarcinoma. Each CDR3 is given with its conserved first and last residue. A D gene is named only where the DNA matches it firmly. Size is stated for part of the rows, as once, few or many counts, or as a class when the clone is expanded.

TRBV5-6	TRBJ2-3	NA	NA	TGTGCCAGCAGCTTGGACACAGATACGCAGTATTTT	CASSLDTDTQYF
TRBV25-1	TRBJ2-5	NA	NA	TGTGCCAGCAGTGGATCTATCACCAATAAACCTTCGGAGACCCAGTACTTC	CASSGSITNKPSETQYF
TRBV30	TRBJ1-5	NA	NA	TGTGCCTGCGCCCTTGGGGGCAATCAGCCCCAGCATTTT	CACALGGNQPQHF
TRBV5-4	TRBJ2-3	NA	NA	TGTGCCAGCAGCTTGACAGCGTTTCTACTTTCTAGCACAGATACGCAGTATTTT	CASSLTAFLLSSTDTQYF
TRBV5-5	TRBJ2-5	NA	TRBD1	TGTGCCAGCAGACCCGGGACAGGGAGAGAGACCCAGTACTTC	CASRPGTGRETQYF
TRBV18	TRBJ1-1	NA	TRBD1	TGTGCCAGCTCACCGACAGGGGAATCTGAAGCTTTCTTT	CASSPTGESEAFF
TRBV6-6	TRBJ2-2	few	NA	TGTGCCAGCACCACTCCGAACACCGGGGAGCTGTTTTTT	CASTTPNTGELFF
TRBV19	TRBJ1-5	NA	TRBD1	TGTGCCACCTCGGGACAGTTTAACGATGGCAATCAGCCCCAGCATTTT	CATSGQFNDGNQPQHF
TRBV28	TRBJ2-1	few	TRBD2	TGTGCCAGCACCCCGAGCGAGACTAGCGGTTCTTACAATGAGCAGTTCTTC	CASTPSETSGSYNEQFF
TRBV7-3	TRBJ2-1	NA	TRBD2	TGTGCCAGCAGCTATACTAAAGCGGGAGAAGTTGGTGAGCAGTTCTTC	CASSYTKAGEVGEQFF
TRBV30	TRBJ2-5	NA	NA	TGTGCCTGGAGTCCGAGCTCGGAGACCCAGTACTTC	CAWSPSSETQYF
TRBV6-6	TRBJ2-2	NA	NA	TGTGCCAGCACCCTAAGGGGCGGGGAGCTGTTTTTT	CASTLRGGELFF
TRBV30	TRBJ1-2	medium-sized	NA	TGTGCCTGGAACTCCCCCCCAAGGGGCGTATATGGCTACACCTTC	CAWNSPPRGVYGYTF
TRBV5-6	TRBJ2-7	once	NA	TGTGCCAGCAGCTTGGCTGAGACCTCCTACGAGCAGTACTTC	CASSLAETSYEQYF
TRBV6-4	TRBJ1-1	NA	NA	TGTGCCAGCAGTCCGGGACAGAACACTGAAGCTTTCTTT	CASSPGQNTEAFF
TRBV11-3	TRBJ2-3	NA	NA	TGTGCCAGCAGCTTAGATCCAAGCAGTGGGGAGGATACGCAGTATTTT	CASSLDPSSGEDTQYF
TRBV6-1	TRBJ1-2	once	NA	TGTGCCAGCAGTGAAGATTCGCGGTTTGGCTACACCTTC	CASSEDSRFGYTF
TRBV29-1	TRBJ1-1	NA	NA	TGCAGCGTTGGGAGGGGCGCTGAAGCTTTCTTT	CSVGRGAEAFF
TRBV11-2	TRBJ1-2	NA	NA	TGTGCCAGCAGCTCTCTACTACTGACAGGTGTCTATGGCTACACCTTC	CASSSLLLTGVYGYTF
TRBV4-2	TRBJ2-3	NA	NA	TGTGCCAGCAGCCAAGATCCCCAAAGAACAGATACGCAGTATTTT	CASSQDPQRTDTQYF
TRBV7-9	TRBJ1-2	once	NA	TGTGCCAGCAGCCCTAGGGGGGGTCGAGGCTATGGCTACACCTTC	CASSPRGGRGYGYTF
TRBV18	TRBJ2-7	NA	NA	TGTGCCAGCTCACCACCTTTACACCACGAGCAGTACTTC	CASSPPLHHEQYF
TRBV10-3	TRBJ1-2	NA	TRBD1	TGTGCCATCAGTGAGCCCACCGGGACAGGCCGAGGTAGCGGCTACACCTTC	CAISEPTGTGRGSGYTF
TRBV6-6	TRBJ2-3	NA	NA	TGTGCCAGCAGTTTAGAACAGGGCACAGATACGCAGTATTTT	CASSLEQGTDTQYF
TRBV11-2	TRBJ2-2	NA	NA	TGTGCCAGCAGCGCCACCCTAGAAGTCGGGGAGCTGTTTTTT	CASSATLEVGELFF
TRBV9	TRBJ2-5	NA	NA	TGTGCCAGCAGCGCCGACCTTGGAGCCACCCAGTACTTC	CASSADLGATQYF
TRBV2	TRBJ2-4	NA	NA	TGTGCCAGCAGCGGCAAAAACATTCAGTACTTC	CASSGKNIQYF
TRBV7-9	TRBJ1-3	NA	NA	TGTGCCAGCAGCTTGGGCCGAAGCACTGGAAACACCATATATTTT	CASSLGRSTGNTIYF
TRBV2	TRBJ1-3	NA	TRBD1	TGTGCCAGCAGTCCACGCCAGGGGGCTACTGGAAACACCATATATTTT	CASSPRQGATGNTIYF
TRBV7-3	TRBJ2-2	NA	NA	TGTGCCAGCAGCTTACCGGCCTTAACAGGGACCGGGGAGCTGTTTTTT	CASSLPALTGTGELFF
TRBV7-6	TRBJ2-3	NA	TRBD2	TGTGCCAGCAGCTTAGAACCTAGCGGGGGGGCCATGGGGCAGTATTTT	CASSLEPSGGAMGQYF
TRBV11-2	TRBJ2-7	NA	NA	TGTGCCAGCAGCTCGTACCGGGACTACGAGCAGTACTTC	CASSSYRDYEQYF
TRBV9	TRBJ2-5	NA	NA	TGTGCCAGCAGCGTAGCGGGGACCCAAGAGACCCAGTACTTC	CASSVAGTQETQYF
TRBV5-6	TRBJ2-3	NA	TRBD2	TGTGCCAGCAGCTTGGTGGCTAGCGGGGGTGGAGATACGCAGTATTTT	CASSLVASGGGDTQYF
TRBV6-6	TRBJ2-7	once	TRBD1	TGTGCCAGCAGTTACGGGGCACAGGGGAAGCAGTACTTC	CASSYGAQGKQYF
TRBV11-2	TRBJ2-7	NA	NA	TGTGCCAGCAGTCGGGGGGCAGGCTACGAGCAGTACTTC	CASSRGAGYEQYF